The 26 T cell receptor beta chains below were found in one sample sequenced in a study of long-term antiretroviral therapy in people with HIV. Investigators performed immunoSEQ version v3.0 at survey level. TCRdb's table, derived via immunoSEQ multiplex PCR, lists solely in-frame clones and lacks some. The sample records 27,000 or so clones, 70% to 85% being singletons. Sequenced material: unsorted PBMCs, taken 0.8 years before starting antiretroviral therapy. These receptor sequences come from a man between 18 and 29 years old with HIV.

CDR3 nucleotides: TGTGCCAGCAGTTACCTTGGAGAAGTTGGCTACACCTTC. Residues: CASSYLGEVGYTF. This chain connects TRBV6-5 to TRBJ1-2; D call uncertain. The V gene's germline CDR1 is MNHEY and CDR2 SVGAGI. V lost 2 bases to trimming and J lost 7 bases, with 11 bases between them. This CDR3 is 13 amino acids long.

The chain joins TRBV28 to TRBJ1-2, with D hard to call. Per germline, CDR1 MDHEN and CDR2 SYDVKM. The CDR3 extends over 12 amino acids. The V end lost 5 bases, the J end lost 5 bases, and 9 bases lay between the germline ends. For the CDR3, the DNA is TGTGCCAGCAGTGGGGAGCGGTATGGCTACACCTTC. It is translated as CASSGERYGYTF.

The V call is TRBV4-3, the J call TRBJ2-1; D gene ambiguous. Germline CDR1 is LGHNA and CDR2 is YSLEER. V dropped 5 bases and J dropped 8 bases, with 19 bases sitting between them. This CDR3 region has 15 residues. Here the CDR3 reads CASSGRGAPGDEQFF. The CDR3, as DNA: TGCGCCAGCAGCGGCCGTGGCGCCCCGGGCGATGAGCAGTTCTTC.

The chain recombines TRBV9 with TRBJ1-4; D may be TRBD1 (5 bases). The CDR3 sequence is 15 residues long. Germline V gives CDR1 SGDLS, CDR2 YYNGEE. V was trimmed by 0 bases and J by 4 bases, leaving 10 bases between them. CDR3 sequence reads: CASSVGGLLNEKLFF. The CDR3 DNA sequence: TGTGCCAGCAGCGTAGGGGGACTGCTTAATGAAAAACTGTTTTTT.

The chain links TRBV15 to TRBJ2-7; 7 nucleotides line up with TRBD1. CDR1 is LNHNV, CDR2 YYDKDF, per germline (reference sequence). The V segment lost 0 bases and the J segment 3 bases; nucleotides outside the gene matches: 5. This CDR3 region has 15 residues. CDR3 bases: TGTGCCACCAGCAGAGACGAGGGGGCGGGCTACGAGCAGTACTTC. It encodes CATSRDEGAGYEQYF.

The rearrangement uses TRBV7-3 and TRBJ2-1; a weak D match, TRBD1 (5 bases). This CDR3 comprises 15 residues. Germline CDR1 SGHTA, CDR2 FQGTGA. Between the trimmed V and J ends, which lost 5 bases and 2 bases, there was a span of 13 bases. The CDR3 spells CASSPVAGTYNEQFF. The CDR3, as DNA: TGTGCCAGCAGCCCAGTGGCAGGGACCTACAATGAGCAGTTCTTC.

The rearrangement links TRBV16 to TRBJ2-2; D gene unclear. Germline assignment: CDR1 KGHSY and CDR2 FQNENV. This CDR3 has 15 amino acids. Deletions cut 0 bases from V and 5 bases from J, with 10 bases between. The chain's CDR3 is CASSQSRRSTGELFF. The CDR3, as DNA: TGTGCCAGCAGCCAATCTCGGCGGTCAACCGGGGAGCTGTTTTTT.

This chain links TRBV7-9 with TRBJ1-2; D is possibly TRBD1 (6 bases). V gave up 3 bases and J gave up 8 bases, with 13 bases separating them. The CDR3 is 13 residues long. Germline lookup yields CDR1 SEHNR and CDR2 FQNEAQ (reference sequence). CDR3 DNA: TGTGCCAGCAGCTTGCAGGGGACGATCGGCTACACCTTC. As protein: CASSLQGTIGYTF.

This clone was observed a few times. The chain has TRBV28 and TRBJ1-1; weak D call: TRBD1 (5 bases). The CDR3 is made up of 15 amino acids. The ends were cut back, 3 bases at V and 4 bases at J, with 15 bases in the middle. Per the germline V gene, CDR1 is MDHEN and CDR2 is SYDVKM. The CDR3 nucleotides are TGTGCCAGCAGTTTCTGGGGCACAGATGGCACTGAAGCTTTCTTT. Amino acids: CASSFWGTDGTEAFF.

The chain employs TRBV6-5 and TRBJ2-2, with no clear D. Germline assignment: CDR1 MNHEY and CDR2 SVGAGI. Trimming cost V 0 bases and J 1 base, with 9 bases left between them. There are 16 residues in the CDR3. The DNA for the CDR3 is TGTGCCAGCAGTTACTCGGGTGGGCGGAACACCGGGGAGCTGTTTTTT. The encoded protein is CASSYSGGRNTGELFF.

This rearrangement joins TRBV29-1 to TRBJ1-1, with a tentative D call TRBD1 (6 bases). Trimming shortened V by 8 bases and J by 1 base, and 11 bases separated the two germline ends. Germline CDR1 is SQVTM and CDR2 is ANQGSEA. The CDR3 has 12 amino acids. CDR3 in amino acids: CSFRGGNTEAFF. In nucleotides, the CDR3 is TGCAGCTTTCGAGGGGGGAACACTGAAGCTTTCTTT.

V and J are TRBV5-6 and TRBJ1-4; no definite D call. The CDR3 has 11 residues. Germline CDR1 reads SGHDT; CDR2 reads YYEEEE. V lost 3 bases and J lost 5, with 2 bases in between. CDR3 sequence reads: CASSYNEKLFF. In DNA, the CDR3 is TGTGCCAGCAGCTACAATGAAAAACTGTTTTTT.

The CDR3 protein is CASSLSSSSTDTQYF. CDR3 nucleotides: TGCGCCAGCAGCTTATCTAGCAGTAGCACAGATACGCAGTATTTT. V and J are TRBV5-1 and TRBJ2-3, with D maybe TRBD2 (5 bases). CDR1 SGHRS and CDR2 YFSETQ come from the germline V gene. The CDR3 spans 15 residues. The V end lost 2 bases, the J end lost 0 bases, and 10 bases lay between the germline ends.

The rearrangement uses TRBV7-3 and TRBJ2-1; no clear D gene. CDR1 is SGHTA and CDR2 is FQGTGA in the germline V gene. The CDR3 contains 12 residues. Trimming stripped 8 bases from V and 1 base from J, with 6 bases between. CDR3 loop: CASGPSYNEQFF. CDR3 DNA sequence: TGTGCCAGCGGCCCTTCCTACAATGAGCAGTTCTTC.

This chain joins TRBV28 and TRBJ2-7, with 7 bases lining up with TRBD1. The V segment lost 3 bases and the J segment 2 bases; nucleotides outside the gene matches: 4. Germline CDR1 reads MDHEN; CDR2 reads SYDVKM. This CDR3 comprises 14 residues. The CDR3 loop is CASSLGTATYEQYF. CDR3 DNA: TGTGCCAGCAGTTTGGGGACAGCGACCTACGAGCAGTACTTC.

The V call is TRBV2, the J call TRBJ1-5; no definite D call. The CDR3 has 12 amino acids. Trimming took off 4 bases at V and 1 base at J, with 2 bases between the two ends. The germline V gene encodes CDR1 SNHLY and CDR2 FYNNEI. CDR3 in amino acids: CASSGSNQPQHF. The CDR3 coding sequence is TGTGCCAGCAGTGGAAGCAATCAGCCCCAGCATTTT.

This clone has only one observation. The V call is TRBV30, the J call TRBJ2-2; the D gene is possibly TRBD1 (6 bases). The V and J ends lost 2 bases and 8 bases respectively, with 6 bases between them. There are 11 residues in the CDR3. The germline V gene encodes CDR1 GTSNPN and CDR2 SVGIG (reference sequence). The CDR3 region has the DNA TGTGCCTGGAGTCAGGGGGGGGAGCTGTTTTTT. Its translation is CAWSQGGELFF. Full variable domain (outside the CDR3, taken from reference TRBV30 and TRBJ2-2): SQTIHQWPATLVQPVGSPLSLECTVEGTSNPNLYWYRQAAGRGLQLLFYSVGIGQISSEVPQNLSASRPQDRQFILSSKKLLLSDSGFYLCAWSQGGELFFGEGSRLTVL.

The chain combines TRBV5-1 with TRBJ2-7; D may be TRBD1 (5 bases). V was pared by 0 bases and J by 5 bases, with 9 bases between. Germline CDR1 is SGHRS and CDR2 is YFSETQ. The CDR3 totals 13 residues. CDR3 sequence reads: CASSLGAGNEQYF. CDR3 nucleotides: TGCGCCAGCAGCTTGGGGGCAGGGAACGAGCAGTACTTC.

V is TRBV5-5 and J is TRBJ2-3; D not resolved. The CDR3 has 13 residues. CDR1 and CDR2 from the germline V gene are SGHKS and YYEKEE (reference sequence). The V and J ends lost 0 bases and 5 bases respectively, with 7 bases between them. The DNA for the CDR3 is TGTGCCAGCAGCTTGGACGTTCAAGATACGCAGTATTTT. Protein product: CASSLDVQDTQYF.

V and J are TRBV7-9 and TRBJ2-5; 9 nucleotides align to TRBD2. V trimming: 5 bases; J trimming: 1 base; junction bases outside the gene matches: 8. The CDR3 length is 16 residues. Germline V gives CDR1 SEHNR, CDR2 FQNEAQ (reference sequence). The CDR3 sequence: CASSATSGPIQETQYF. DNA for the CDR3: TGTGCCAGCAGCGCCACTAGCGGGCCGATCCAAGAGACCCAGTACTTC.

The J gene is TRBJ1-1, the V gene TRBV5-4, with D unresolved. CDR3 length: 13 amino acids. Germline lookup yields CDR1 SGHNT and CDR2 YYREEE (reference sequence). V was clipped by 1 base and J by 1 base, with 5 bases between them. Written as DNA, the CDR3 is TGTGCCAGCAGCTTGTGGCAGAACACTGAAGCTTTCTTT. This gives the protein CASSLWQNTEAFF.

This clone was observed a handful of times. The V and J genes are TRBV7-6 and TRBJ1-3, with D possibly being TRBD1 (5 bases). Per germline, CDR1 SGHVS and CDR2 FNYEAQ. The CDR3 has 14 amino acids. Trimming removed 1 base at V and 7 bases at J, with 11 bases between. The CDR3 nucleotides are TGTGCCAGCAGCTTAGGGGCAGGGCATAACACCATATATTTT. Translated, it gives CASSLGAGHNTIYF.

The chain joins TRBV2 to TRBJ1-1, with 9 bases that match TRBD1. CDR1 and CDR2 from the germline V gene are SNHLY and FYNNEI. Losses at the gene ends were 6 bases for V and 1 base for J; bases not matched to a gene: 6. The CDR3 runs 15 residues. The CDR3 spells CASRGGQGQNTEAFF. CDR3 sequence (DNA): TGTGCCAGCAGGGGGGGACAGGGACAGAACACTGAAGCTTTCTTT.

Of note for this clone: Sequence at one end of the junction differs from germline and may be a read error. DNA of the CDR3: TGTGCCAGCAGCTTGGAGACTAGAATTCCTGGGGAGGTCTTC. This codes for CASSLETRIPGEVF. The chain joins TRBV7-2 to TRBJ2-1; possibly TRBD2 for D (6 bases). CDR1 and CDR2 (germline): SGHTA, FQGNSA. CDR3 length: 14 amino acids.

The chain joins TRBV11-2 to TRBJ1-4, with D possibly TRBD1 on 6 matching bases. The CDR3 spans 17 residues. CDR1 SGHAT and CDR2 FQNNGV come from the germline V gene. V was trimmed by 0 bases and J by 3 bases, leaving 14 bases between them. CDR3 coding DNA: TGTGCCAGCAGCTTAGAAAACAGGGTCGGGGCTAATGAAAAACTGTTTTTT. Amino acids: CASSLENRVGANEKLFF.

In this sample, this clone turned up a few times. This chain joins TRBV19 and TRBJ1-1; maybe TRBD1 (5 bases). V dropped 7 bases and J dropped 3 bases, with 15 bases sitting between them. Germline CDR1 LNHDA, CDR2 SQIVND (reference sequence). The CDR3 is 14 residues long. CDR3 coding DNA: TGTGCCAGTATCCCGTGGTGGGGGTACACTGAAGCTTTCTTT. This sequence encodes CASIPWWGYTEAFF. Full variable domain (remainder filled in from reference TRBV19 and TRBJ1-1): DGGITQSPKYLFRKEGQNVTLSCEQNLNHDAMYWYRQDPGQGLRLIYYSQIVNDFQKGDIAEGYSVSREKKESFPLTVTSAQKNPTAFYLCASIPWWGYTEAFFGQGTRLTVV.